The sequence of this TCR beta chain was determined in a study of cytomegalovirus exposure and HLA in healthy donors (dated by TCRdb to about 2017). In terms of the full investigation: In an earlier analysis of roughly 500 of the donors, about 270 Gb of sequence data and 90 million to 120 million unique TCR beta sequences from 180 million or so T cells were reported. Of the approximately 400 genotyped donors, about 84% fell in the genetic ancestry cluster associated with self-reported Caucasian donors. Class I and class II HLA loci were covered by the typing at four-digit resolution. A later analysis re-analyzed previously published TCR beta repertoires from 600 to 850 donors and added high-resolution HLA genotyping to study TCR occurrence patterns. An earlier analysis of 587 of the donors used high-throughput TCR beta sequencing to judge whether each TCR beta V gene segment behaved as functional or pseudogenic. An early release that covered about 600 HLA-typed donors contained about 300 gigabases of sequencing data and 80 million or so unique TCR sequences. Using immunosequencing, the study profiled T cell repertoires from 500 to 800 subjects and related those repertoires to cytomegalovirus serostatus. Among roughly 400 genotyped donors of the cohort, an average of 235,054 unique TCR beta nucleotide sequences were sequenced per donor, roughly 18% of them non-productive. The study combined high-throughput TCR immunosequencing, statistical association of individual TCRs with disease status, and machine learning to predict cytomegalovirus infection status. The aim of the study was to test whether cataloging public T cell receptors could identify signatures of past pathogen exposure. Roughly five DR-DQ haplotypes were handled as single units for association and clustering because linkage in the cohort was strong. The later analysis used no new phenotypic data to find candidate immune exposures, relying instead on TCR beta sequences and their occurrence across donors. The number of typed donors differed by locus: 629-630 for A, B, C, DRB1 and DQB1; 500 to 550 for DQA1; about 600 for DPA1; and about 470 for DPB1. In addition to the first cohort of around 670 subjects, a separate validation cohort of approximately 130 different subjects was used. Donor age, sex, ethnicity and CMV serostatus were compiled together with the repertoire data. Every repertoire in the discovery cohort had been generated on one and the same sequencing platform. In a later genetic analysis, genome-wide SNP genotypes for 398 of the 666 donors were used, and that subset was treated as a discovery cohort. What the authors observed across the whole study: An association between a missense DCLRE1C variant and V-gene and J-gene trimming of TCR beta chains was found in a later genetic analysis and replicated in an independent cohort. It was suggested by the authors that the approach could potentially be generalized to other disease states and immunological phenotypes. While some public TCRs were present in many individuals, most TCR sequences turned up only very rarely across donors. In an earlier analysis of 587 of the donors, most TCR beta V segments appeared in productive rearrangements about 87% or about 30% of the time, broadly matching IMGT annotations. Linkage disequilibrium might explain the correlated functional status among segregating V segments, but an unknown experimental factor could not be excluded. Because counts were too low, roughly 17 rarely observed V segments, including chromosome 9 orphons, were left out of the earlier analysis of roughly 600 of the donors. A few of the identified cytomegalovirus-associated TCR beta chains were confirmed in vitro to be specific for cytomegalovirus antigens. In a later analysis, TCR association rates were found to vary across HLA loci, with the most associated TCRs seen for DRB1 alleles and the fewest for HLA-C alleles. This cohort had only TCR beta chains sequenced, and the lack of alpha or paired-chain data limited which features could be detected. According to a later genetic analysis, donors in an Asian-associated ancestry cluster had fewer N-insertions in productive TCRs than the roughly 660-donor mean. The study listed 150 to 200 TCR beta chains as associated with cytomegalovirus. A further reported finding was that TCR beta sequences accurately predicted the HLA-A and HLA-B alleles for most subjects in the first cohort. At a false discovery rate of 0.05, a later analysis linked approximately 18,000 TCR beta sequences to specific HLA alleles. In a later analysis, most CMV-associated TCR beta chains were found to appear HLA-restricted, with HLA associations seemingly driven largely by CMV exposure. Some IMGT-functional V segments, including TRBV6-2 and TRBV6-3, could not be distinguished by the 87-base-pair reads and were therefore excluded. The only immune exposure information available for the cohort was CMV serostatus. Presence/absence analyses assumed roughly uniform sequencing depth across donors, an assumption that may not hold. A cluster of highly shared sequence variants was judged likely to be a technical artifact of the sequencing pipeline. HLA typing was unavailable for some donors at each locus, so association tests used only the typed subset. In a later analysis, several top co-occurrence clusters were reported to appear linked to parvovirus B19, influenza, CMV and Epstein-Barr virus. In a later analysis, HLA-associated TCR beta chains were found to be more clonally expanded and to have lower generation probabilities than equally common non-associated chains. The classifier was reported to diagnose cytomegalovirus status with high specificity and sensitivity in both the original cohort and the validation cohort. Strong co-occurrence of HLA alleles, especially DR and DQ, made assigning TCR associations to individual alleles difficult.

About this clone: This clone's antigen is unknown. No qualities accompany the bases; no much larger clone lies one base away.

The library was made by the immunoSEQ multiplex PCR assay. The multiplex PCR relied on a mix of 60 forward primers for TCR Vbeta segments and 13 reverse primers for TCR Jbeta segments. A multiplex PCR assay on genomic DNA amplified the CDR3 region of rearranged TCR beta genes. The amplified TCR beta libraries were sequenced on the Illumina HiSeq System as 87-base-pair reads. In the authors' own workflow: Across the roughly 640 repertoires, a later analysis counted 80 million or so unique TCR beta chains, 9.5 million to 12 million of which were shared by at least two donors. A nearest-neighbor algorithm error-corrected the raw reads and collapsed the reads into unique sequences, merging closely related sequences to remove PCR and sequencing errors. V, D and J gene segments were assigned by aligning CDR3 sequences to IMGT reference sequences. For a sequence to be retained, a match of at least six nucleotides was required to both a V gene segment and a J gene segment. Rearrangements were classified as productive when the CDR3 lacked stop codons and remained in frame with V and J, and all other rearrangements were classified as non-productive. CDR3 was defined according to IMGT convention as the region running from the second conserved V-encoded cysteine to the conserved J-encoded phenylalanine. Sequences without an unambiguous match to a single V gene segment were excluded from the earlier analysis of 500 to 700 of the donors. In an earlier analysis of 587 of the donors, a V segment was called functional when productive rearrangements were above 56.7%, and segregating when the standard deviation between donors exceeded 5%. A statistical classification framework was built for diagnosing cytomegalovirus status from the catalog of TCR beta chain sequences. In a later analysis, TCR nucleotide sequences were compared against IMGT/GENE-DB human TR gene sequences so that V and J genes could be assigned. A later analysis assigned CDR3 sequences and most-parsimonious VDJ recombination scenarios with the TCRdist pipeline. In a later analysis, each TCR beta chain was defined by its CDR3 amino acid sequence together with its V-gene family, and reads lacking a unique V-gene family were excluded. In a later analysis, approximately 590 highly shared, low-generation-probability nucleotide sequences were removed to address suspected cross-contamination and a sequencing artifact. For each public chain, a later analysis derived a clonal expansion index from normalized ranks of inferred template counts within each repertoire. A later analysis computed generation probabilities with a VDJ recombination model fitted to out-of-frame rearrangements, and checked the results against IGoR. In a later analysis, TCR-TCR, TCR-HLA and TCR-CMV co-occurrence was scored with hypergeometric tests, and a repertoire-size bias correction was applied to TCR pairs. A later analysis estimated false discovery rates by permuting HLA or CMV assignments 20 times. In a later analysis, co-occurring TCRs were grouped with DBSCAN, and TCRdist sequence similarity was added when clustering was performed within HLA-allele-positive subsets. Repertoires with fewer than 30,000 or more than 120,000 public chains, plus five repertoires with anomalous nucleotide sharing, were excluded from co-occurrence clustering. Imported from immuneACCESS, the table was reduced by TCRdb to in-frame sequences with V and J called. These copies leave out some clones; in studies compared against another copy, an unresolved V gene accounts for under half, and the cause of the remainder is not known. For V, J and clone size, that table is used; D and trimming come from the DNA. Here the sample has some 200,000 clones; under 85% occur a single time. The top ten hold over 2.5% of the sample.

The germline V and J ends show losses of 4 bases and 0 bases respectively, and no gene match explains 6 bases of the junction. For CDR1 and CDR2, the germline V gene lists MDHEN and SYDVKM. The CDR3 starts with the cysteine, ends with the phenylalanine, and has 16 residues. The CDR3 DNA has 48 bases and is translated from base 1. The cohort was made up of approximately 700 healthy bone marrow donors. At the time of sampling, every cohort member was nominally healthy, though immune exposures that went unrecorded were likely present. The donor tested CMV seronegative, placing the donor among the 300 to 450 seronegative members of the cohort. Every donor gave a peripheral blood sample, and the peripheral blood mononuclear cells from that sample were used for TCR beta sequencing. Genomic DNA was extracted from the blood cell samples with the Qiagen DNeasy Blood Extraction Kit.

Recombination joined TRBV28 with TRBJ2-3; 8 bases in the middle match TRBD2. Sequences were obtained from PBMCs. The origin of this receptor is a female donor in good health and CMV-seronegative. The DNA reads TGTGCCAGCAGTTCCGTTCGGGAGGGAAGCACAGATACGCAGTATTTT. This translates into CASSSVREGSTDTQYF.